This T cell receptor (beta chain) was captured by sequencing in a study of technical replicates of blood from four donors. This clone showed up just once. Method: immunoSEQ multiplex PCR; TCRdb's copy keeps in-frame clones and lacks some. This table has approximately 58,000 clones, less than 90% appearing once. Germline values: CDR1 LGHNA, CDR2 YNFKEQ. The CDR3 loop spans 15 amino acids. J was trimmed by 8 bases and V by 1 base; bases with no gene match: 7. The sequenced sample was PBMCs. This receptor was taken from a human donor in good health. Some clones in this sample may be carry-over from other donors' samples. The chain joins TRBV4-2 to TRBJ1-1, with 10 bases fitting TRBD1. The CDR3 DNA follows: TGTGCCAGCAGCCAAGGGGGACAGGGGTTGGCGGAAGCTTTCTTT. It encodes CASSQGGQGLAEAFF.